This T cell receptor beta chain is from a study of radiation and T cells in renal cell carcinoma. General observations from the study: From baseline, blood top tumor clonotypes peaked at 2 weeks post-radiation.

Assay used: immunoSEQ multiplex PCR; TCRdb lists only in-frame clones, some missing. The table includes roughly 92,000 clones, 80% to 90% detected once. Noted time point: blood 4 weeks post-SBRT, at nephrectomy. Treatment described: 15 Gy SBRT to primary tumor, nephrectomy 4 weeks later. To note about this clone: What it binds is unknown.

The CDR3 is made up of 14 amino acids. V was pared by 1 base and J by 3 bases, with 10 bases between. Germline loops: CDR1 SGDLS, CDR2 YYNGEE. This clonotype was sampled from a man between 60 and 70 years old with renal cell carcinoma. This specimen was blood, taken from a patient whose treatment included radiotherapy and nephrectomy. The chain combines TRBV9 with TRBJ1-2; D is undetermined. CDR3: CASSVPGNYYGYTF. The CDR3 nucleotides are TGTGCCAGCAGCGTACCTGGGAACTACTATGGCTACACCTTC. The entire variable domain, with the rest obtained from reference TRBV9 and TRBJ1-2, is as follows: DSGVTQTPKHLITATGQRVTLRCSPRSGDLSVYWYQQSLDQGLQFLIQYYNGEERAKGNILERFSAQQFPDLHSELNLSSLELGDSALYFCASSVPGNYYGYTFGSGTRLTVV.